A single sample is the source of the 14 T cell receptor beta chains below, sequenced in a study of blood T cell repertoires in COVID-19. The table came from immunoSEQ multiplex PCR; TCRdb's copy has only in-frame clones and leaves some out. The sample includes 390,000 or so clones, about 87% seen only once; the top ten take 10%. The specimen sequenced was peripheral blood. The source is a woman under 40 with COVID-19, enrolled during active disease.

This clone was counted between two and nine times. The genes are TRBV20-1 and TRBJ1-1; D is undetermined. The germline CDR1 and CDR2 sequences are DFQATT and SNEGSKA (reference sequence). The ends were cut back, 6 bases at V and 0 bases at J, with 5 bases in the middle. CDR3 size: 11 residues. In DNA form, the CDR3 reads TGCAGTGCCCCCGTGAACACTGAAGCTTTCTTT. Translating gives CSAPVNTEAFF.

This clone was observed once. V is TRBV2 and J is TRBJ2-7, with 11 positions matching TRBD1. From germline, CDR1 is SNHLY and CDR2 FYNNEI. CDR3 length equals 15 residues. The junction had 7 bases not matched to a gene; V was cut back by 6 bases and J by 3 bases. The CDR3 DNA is TGTGCCAGCAGCGCGCCTGGGACAGGGGGCTACGAGCAGTACTTC. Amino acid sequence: CASSAPGTGGYEQYF.

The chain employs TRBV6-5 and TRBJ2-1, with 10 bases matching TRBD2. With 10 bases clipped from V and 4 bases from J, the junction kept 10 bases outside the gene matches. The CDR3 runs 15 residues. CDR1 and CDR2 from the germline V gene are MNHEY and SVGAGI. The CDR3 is CAIRPGTSVYNEQFF. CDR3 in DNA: TGTGCCATTAGACCGGGGACTAGCGTATACAATGAGCAGTTCTTC.

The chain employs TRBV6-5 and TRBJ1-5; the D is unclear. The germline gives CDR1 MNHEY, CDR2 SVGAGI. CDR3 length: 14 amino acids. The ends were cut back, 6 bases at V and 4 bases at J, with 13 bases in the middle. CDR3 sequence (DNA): TGTGCCAGCAGCAGTTATGGTCTGAATCAGCCCCAGCATTTT. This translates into CASSSYGLNQPQHF.

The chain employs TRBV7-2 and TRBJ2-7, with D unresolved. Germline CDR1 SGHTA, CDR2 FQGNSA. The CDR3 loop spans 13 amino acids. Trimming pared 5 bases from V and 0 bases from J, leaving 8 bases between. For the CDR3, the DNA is TGTGCCAGCAGCGTATCTCGCTCCTACGAGCAGTACTTC. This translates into CASSVSRSYEQYF.

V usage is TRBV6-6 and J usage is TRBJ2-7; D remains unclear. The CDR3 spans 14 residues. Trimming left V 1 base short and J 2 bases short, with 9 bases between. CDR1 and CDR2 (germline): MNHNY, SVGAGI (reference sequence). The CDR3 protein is CASSYLPSPYEQYF. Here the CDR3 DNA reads TGTGCCAGCAGTTACTTACCGAGTCCCTACGAGCAGTACTTC.

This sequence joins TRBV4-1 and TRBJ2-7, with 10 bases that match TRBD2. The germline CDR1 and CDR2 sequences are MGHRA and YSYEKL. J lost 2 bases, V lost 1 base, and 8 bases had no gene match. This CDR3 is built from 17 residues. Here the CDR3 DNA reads TGCGCCAGCAGCCAAGGTCAACGGACTAGCGGAACCTACGAGCAGTACTTC. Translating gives CASSQGQRTSGTYEQYF.

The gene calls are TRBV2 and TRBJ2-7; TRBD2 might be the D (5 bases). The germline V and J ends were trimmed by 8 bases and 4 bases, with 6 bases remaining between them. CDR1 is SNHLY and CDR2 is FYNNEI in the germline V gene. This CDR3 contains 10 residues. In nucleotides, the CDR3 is TGTGCCAGCGGGAGATACGAGCAGTACTTC. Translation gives CASGRYEQYF.

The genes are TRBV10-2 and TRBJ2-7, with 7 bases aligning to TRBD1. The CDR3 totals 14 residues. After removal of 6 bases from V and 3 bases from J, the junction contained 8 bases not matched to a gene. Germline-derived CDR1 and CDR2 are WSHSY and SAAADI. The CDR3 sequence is CASSASGGIYEQYF. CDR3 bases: TGCGCCAGCAGCGCCTCAGGGGGAATCTACGAGCAGTACTTC.

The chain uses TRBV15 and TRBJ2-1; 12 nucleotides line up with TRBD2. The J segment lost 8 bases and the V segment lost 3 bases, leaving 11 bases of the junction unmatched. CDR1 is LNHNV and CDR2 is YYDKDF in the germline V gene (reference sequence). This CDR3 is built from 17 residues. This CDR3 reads CATSSPLGASGRDEQFF. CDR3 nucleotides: TGTGCCACCAGCAGCCCCCTGGGGGCTAGCGGGAGGGATGAGCAGTTCTTC. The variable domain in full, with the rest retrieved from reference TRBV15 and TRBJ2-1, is DAMVIQNPRYQVTQFGKPVTLSCSQTLNHNVMYWYQQKSSQAPKLLFHYYDKDFNNEADTPDNFQSRRPNTSFCFLDIRSPGLGDTAMYLCATSSPLGASGRDEQFFGPGTRLTVL.

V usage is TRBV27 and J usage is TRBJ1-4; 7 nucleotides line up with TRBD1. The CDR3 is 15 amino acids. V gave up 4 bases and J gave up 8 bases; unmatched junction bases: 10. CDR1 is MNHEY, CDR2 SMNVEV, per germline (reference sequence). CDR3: CASSSRDSIYEKLFF. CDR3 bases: TGTGCCAGCAGTTCCAGGGACAGTATCTACGAAAAACTGTTTTTT.

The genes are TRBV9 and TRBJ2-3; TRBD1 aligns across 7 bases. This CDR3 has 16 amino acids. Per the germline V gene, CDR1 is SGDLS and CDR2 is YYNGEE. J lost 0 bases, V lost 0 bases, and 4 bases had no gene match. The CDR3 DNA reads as TGTGCCAGCAGCGTAGACGGGGACAGCAGCACAGATACGCAGTATTTT. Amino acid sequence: CASSVDGDSSTDTQYF.

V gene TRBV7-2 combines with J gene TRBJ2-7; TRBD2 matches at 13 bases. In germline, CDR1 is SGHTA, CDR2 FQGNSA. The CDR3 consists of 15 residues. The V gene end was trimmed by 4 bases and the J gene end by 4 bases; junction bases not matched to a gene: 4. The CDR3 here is CASSSRTSGRYEQYF. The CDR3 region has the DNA TGTGCCAGCAGCTCCCGGACTAGCGGGAGATACGAGCAGTACTTC.

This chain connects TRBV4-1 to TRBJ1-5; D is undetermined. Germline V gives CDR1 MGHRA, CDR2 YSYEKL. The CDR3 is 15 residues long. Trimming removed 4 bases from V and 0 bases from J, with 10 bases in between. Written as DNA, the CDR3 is TGCGCCAGCAGCCGCGGGATCAGTAGCAATCAGCCCCAGCATTTT. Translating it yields CASSRGISSNQPQHF.